Each of the 19 T cell receptor beta chains below was sequenced from the same sample in a study of CD4 T cell repertoires in COVID-19. The method was immunoSEQ multiplex PCR; TCRdb's version includes in-frame clones alone and lacks a portion of them. This table holds more than 65,000 clones, roughly 80% found once. The sample in question was CD4+ T cells from peripheral blood, obtained after recovery from COVID-19. These receptor sequences come from a human donor who had COVID-19.

This chain connects TRBV2 to TRBJ1-6; D gene uncertain. This CDR3 comprises 13 residues. Deletions cut 5 bases from V and 4 bases from J, with 6 bases between. Germline values: CDR1 SNHLY, CDR2 FYNNEI. The CDR3 region is CASSWMYNSPLHF. The CDR3 DNA reads TGTGCCAGCAGTTGGATGTATAATTCACCCCTCCACTTT.

The chain joins TRBV12-2 to TRBJ1-3. TRBV12-2 is labeled a pseudogene. The CDR3 contains 14 residues. The CDR3 DNA sequence: TGTGCAAGTCGCTCCTCATCACACCTAGGCACCATATATTTT. Its translation: CASRSSSHLGTIYF.

The chain is built from TRBV7-2 and TRBJ2-7, with unresolved D. The V end lost 2 bases, the J end lost 4 bases, and 15 bases lay between the germline ends. Germline CDR1 SGHTA, CDR2 FQGNSA. The CDR3 contains 15 residues. The CDR3 loop reads CASSLQLLSSYEQYF. The CDR3 nucleotides are TGTGCCAGCAGCTTACAGCTTCTCTCTTCTTACGAGCAGTACTTC.

The chain uses TRBV29-1 and TRBJ2-2; TRBD2 matches 7 bases. The CDR3 is 14 residues long. From germline, CDR1 is SQVTM and CDR2 ANQGSEA. The V and J ends lost 4 bases and 4 bases, in that order; junction bases with no gene match: 6. DNA of the CDR3: TGCAGCGTTGTTGCGGGGGTTCGCACCGGGGAGCTGTTTTTT. It encodes CSVVAGVRTGELFF.

V and J are TRBV6-5 and TRBJ1-5; no definite D call. Germline V gene lookup returns CDR1 MNHEY and CDR2 SVGAGI. The CDR3 totals 13 residues. V lost 2 bases and J 4 bases, leaving 6 bases between the germline ends. The CDR3 region has the DNA TGTGCCAGCAGTTACGGCAGGAATCAGCCCCAGCATTTT. This translates into CASSYGRNQPQHF.

J is TRBJ2-7 and V is TRBV2, with D possibly called TRBD1 or TRBD2 (5 bases each). V was pared by 1 base and J by 0 bases, with 13 bases between. Germline V gene sequence: CDR1 SNHLY, CDR2 FYNNEI. The CDR3 runs to 16 residues. The CDR3 is CASSEVGRGDSYEQYF. The CDR3 DNA reads TGTGCCAGCAGTGAAGTGGGACGGGGAGACTCCTACGAGCAGTACTTC.

The J gene is TRBJ2-3, the V gene TRBV5-1, with no clear D. V dropped 2 bases and J dropped 5 bases, with 6 bases sitting between them. CDR3 length: 12 amino acids. In germline, CDR1 is SGHRS, CDR2 YFSETQ. CDR3 nucleotide sequence: TGCGCCAGCAGCTTAGAAGGAGATACGCAGTATTTT. This translates into CASSLEGDTQYF.

The chain has TRBV7-2 and TRBJ2-3, with 7 bases matching TRBD2. V was pared by 3 bases and J by 2 bases, with 5 bases of the junction left unmatched. The germline gives CDR1 SGHTA, CDR2 FQGNSA. This CDR3 region has 15 residues. The CDR3 protein is CASSFYRDYTDTQYF. The CDR3 coding sequence is TGTGCCAGCAGCTTTTACCGGGACTACACAGATACGCAGTATTTT.

In this sample, this clone turned up a few times. The J gene is TRBJ1-6, the V gene TRBV7-9, with D unresolved. CDR3 length: 12 amino acids. The germline V and J ends were trimmed by 0 bases and 9 bases, with 3 bases remaining between them. In germline, CDR1 is SEHNR, CDR2 FQNEAQ (reference sequence). The CDR3 protein is CASSLAASPLHF. The CDR3, as DNA: TGTGCCAGCAGCTTAGCAGCTTCACCCCTCCACTTT.

This clone showed up just a few times. CDR3 nucleotides: TGTGCCAGCAGCTTCGACAGGGACACTGAAGCTTTCTTT. Its protein is CASSFDRDTEAFF. The chain combines TRBV5-4 with TRBJ1-1; 7 bases line up with TRBD1. The V and J ends lost 2 bases and 3 bases, in that order; junction bases with no gene match: 1. The CDR3 is 13 residues long. CDR1 is SGHNT and CDR2 is YYREEE in the germline V gene (reference sequence).

The gene calls are TRBV5-1 and TRBJ2-3, with 10 bases aligning to TRBD1. This CDR3 has 15 residues. The V segment lost 10 bases and the J segment 1 base; nucleotides outside the gene matches: 9. Looked up from germline, CDR1 is SGHRS and CDR2 is YFSETQ. The chain's CDR3 is CAVGPGTGGTDTQYF. CDR3 DNA sequence: TGCGCCGTAGGCCCCGGGACAGGGGGCACAGATACGCAGTATTTT.

V gene TRBV10-1 combines with J gene TRBJ2-3; D perhaps matches TRBD2 (6 bases). CDR3 size: 15 residues. Germline CDR1 WNHNN, CDR2 SYGVQD (reference sequence). V was trimmed by 1 base and J by 2 bases, leaving 10 bases between them. The CDR3 here is CASSEFTGVTDTQYF. The CDR3 DNA is TGCGCCAGCAGTGAGTTTACGGGGGTCACAGATACGCAGTATTTT.

DNA for the CDR3: TGTGCCAGCAGTTTATCACAAGGGGCCCTCTCTGGAAACACCATATATTTT. Encoded protein: CASSLSQGALSGNTIYF. The rearrangement links TRBV27 to TRBJ1-3; D is possibly TRBD1 (5 bases). V was cut by 0 bases and J by 0 bases, with 12 bases left in between. The CDR3 length is 17 residues. Germline CDR1 is MNHEY and CDR2 is SMNVEV (reference sequence).

The V and J genes are TRBV19 and TRBJ2-7, with D possibly being TRBD2 (6 bases). Germline values: CDR1 LNHDA, CDR2 SQIVND (reference sequence). V was cut by 1 base and J by 3 bases, with 13 bases left in between. CDR3 length: 15 residues. CDR3 DNA sequence: TGTGCCAGTAGTATAGCGATAGCGGCAGACTACGAGCAGTACTTC. Its protein product is CASSIAIAADYEQYF.

The rearrangement links TRBV10-1 to TRBJ2-3; tentatively, D is TRBD1 (6 bases). Between the trimmed V and J ends, which lost 3 bases and 1 base, there was a span of 8 bases. The CDR3 consists of 14 residues. Germline V lookup: CDR1 WNHNN, CDR2 SYGVQD (reference sequence). The CDR3 sequence: CASSEGGGTDTQYF. In DNA, the CDR3 is TGCGCCAGCAGTGAAGGGGGAGGCACAGATACGCAGTATTTT.

The genes are TRBV10-1 and TRBJ2-3, with 8 bases that match TRBD2. After removal of 0 bases from V and 1 base from J, the junction contained 6 bases not matched to a gene. This CDR3 region has 17 residues. Germline loops: CDR1 WNHNN, CDR2 SYGVQD (reference sequence). In DNA, the CDR3 is TGCGCCAGCAGTGAGTCGATGGGGCGGGGGGGCACAGATACGCAGTATTTT. Its translation: CASSESMGRGGTDTQYF.

The chain is built from TRBV19 and TRBJ2-5; TRBD1 matches at 11 bases. This CDR3 has 14 residues. The J segment lost 9 bases and the V segment lost 5 bases, leaving 8 bases of the junction unmatched. The V gene's germline CDR1 is LNHDA and CDR2 SQIVND (reference sequence). DNA of the CDR3: TGTGCCAGTAGTCCGCGGGACAGGGGGGAGCCCCAGTACTTC. Residues: CASSPRDRGEPQYF.

This clone has a handful of counts. J is TRBJ1-6 and V is TRBV28; D is possibly TRBD1 (5 bases). The germline V gene encodes CDR1 MDHEN and CDR2 SYDVKM. The CDR3 has 11 amino acids. Deletions cut 6 bases from V and 9 bases from J, with 6 bases between. The CDR3 loop reads CASRTVSPLHF. In DNA form, the CDR3 reads TGTGCCAGCAGGACAGTTTCACCCCTCCACTTT. Looking up the rest from reference TRBV28 and TRBJ1-6 gives the full variable domain: DVKVTQSSRYLVKRTGEKVFLECVQDMDHENMFWYRQDPGLGLRLIYFSYDVKMKEKGDIPEGYSVSREKKERFSLILESASTNQTSMYLCASRTVSPLHFGNGTRLTVT.

The chain recombines TRBV5-5 with TRBJ2-1, with D tentatively TRBD2 (7 bases). V gave up 1 base and J gave up 8 bases, with 16 bases separating them. From germline, CDR1 is SGHKS and CDR2 YYEKEE (reference sequence). CDR3 length: 15 residues. Here the CDR3 DNA reads TGTGCCAGCAGCTTGATCCCCTCGGGGGGCGATGAGCAGTTCTTC. Its protein is CASSLIPSGGDEQFF.